This entry concerns a single T cell receptor (beta chain). Its recognized antigen is unknown. The record has no base qualities; no much larger clone is one base away. RNA was extracted using the RNeasy kit, and roughly 0.5 to 1 ug of the RNA was reverse transcribed with random hexamers. TCR beta CDR3 regions were amplified with the immunoSEQ multiplex PCR assay covering 54 Vbeta and 13 Jbeta segments. To correct PCR amplification bias, a synthetic template baseline was used for both primer optimization and computational correction. On the study's bioinformatics: Reads were assigned to V, D and J genes according to IMGT and analyzed in immunoSEQ Analyzer, with only productive sequences retained. To calculate clonality, Shannon entropy was normalized by log2 of the number of productive unique sequences and then subtracted from one. For each patient and control, public and private clones were evaluated within the 100 most prevalent clones. Clones were defined as Susac-specific when absent from the healthy and MS cohorts, from about 970 published viral clones and from other ImmuneACCESS disease sequences. TCRdb applied fastp at Q25 and MiXCR to the public reads, then kept only in-frame beta chains. CDR3 protein duplicates are merged, each entry listing the most common genes and DNA. TCRdb's processing, not the study's, gives the V and J calls here. This sample holds some 210,000 distinct CDR3 sequences; 94% were observed only once. The ten largest clones represent roughly 0.14% of the sample.

This sample was taken from a study of CD8 T cells in Susac syndrome (dated by TCRdb to about 2019). Regarding the research as a whole: Of the Susac syndrome patients who were sequenced, under 10 were in clinical remission while more than five had clinically active disease. The study used repertoire sequencing to test whether antigen drove CD8+ T cell activation and differentiation in Susac syndrome. At blood withdrawal, Susac syndrome patients were therapy-naive, treated with corticosteroids (with IVIg additionally given to some), or treated with IVIg alone.

Reading the germline V gene gives CDR1 MNHEY and CDR2 SVGAGI. Including cysteine and phenylalanine, the CDR3 has 13 amino acids. CDR3 DNA only is kept here, 39 bases in frame from base 1. The trim is 6 bases for V and 4 bases for J, with a gap of 12 bases between the germline ends. Peripheral blood CD8+ and CD4+ T cells from healthy donors, Susac syndrome patients and multiple sclerosis patients were profiled by high-throughput TCR beta sequencing. The Susac syndrome patients fulfilled recently defined diagnostic criteria for definite or probable disease. Bulk CD8+ and CD4+ T cells were purified by magnetic negative isolation, while CD8+ TEMRA cells were enriched using FACS. Blood was drawn into EDTA tubes, processed within 24 hours, and PBMCs were isolated by density gradient centrifugation. PBMCs destined for TCR sequencing were cryopreserved in liquid nitrogen and later thawed in a 37 °C water bath. The sorted or isolated CD4+, CD8+ and CD8+ TEMRA cells reached a purity of at least 90%.

Overall results and qualifications from the work: The number of individuals in the TCR sequencing and HLA analysis was acknowledged as relatively small. The CD4+ T cell repertoire of patients with Susac syndrome showed no detectable clonal expansion.

The clonotype was recovered from a human donor with Susac syndrome. The sequencing sample was made of CD4+ T cells from PBMCs. The chain is made from TRBV6-5 and TRBJ1-2; TRBD1 is a weak D gene call, 5 bases matching. In nucleotide form, the sequence is TGTGCCAGCAGCGCTCGACAGCTCTATGGCTACACCTTC. It is translated as CASSARQLYGYTF.